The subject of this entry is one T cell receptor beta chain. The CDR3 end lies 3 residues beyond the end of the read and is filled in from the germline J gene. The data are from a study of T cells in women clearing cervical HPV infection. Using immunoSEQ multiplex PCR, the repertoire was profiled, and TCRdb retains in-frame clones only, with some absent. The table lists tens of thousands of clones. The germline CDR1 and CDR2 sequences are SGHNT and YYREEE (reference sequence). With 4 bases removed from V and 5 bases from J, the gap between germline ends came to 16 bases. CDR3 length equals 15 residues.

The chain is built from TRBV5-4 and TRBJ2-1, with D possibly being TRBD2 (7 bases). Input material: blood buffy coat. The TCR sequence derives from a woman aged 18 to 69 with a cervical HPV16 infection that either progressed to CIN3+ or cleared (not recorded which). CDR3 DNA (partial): TGTGCCAGCAGCGGGTTAGGGGGGGTACACAATGAG. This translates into CASSGLGGVHNE. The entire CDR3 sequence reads CASSGLGGVHNEQFF.